These T cell receptor beta chains were read from a single sample in a study of T cells in Graves' hyperthyroidism and ophthalmopathy. TCRdb itself ran the multiplex PCR reads through MiXCR, one entry per CDR3 protein. Of some 440,000 distinct CDR3 sequences listed, about 15% were seen once; the top ten hold 13% to 15%. Material: blood. The origin of the receptors is a woman between 18 and 29 years old with Graves' hyperthyroidism. The CDR3 runs from the conserved cysteine through the conserved F or W. D genes are given only for firm matches. Clone size, where shown, is once, few, many, or a class for clones that have expanded.

v_call	d_call	j_call	clone_size	cdr3_aa	cdr3_nt
TRBV5-5	TRBD2	TRBJ2-3	.	CASSFGLAGVLDTQYF	TGTGCCAGCAGCTTCGGACTAGCGGGAGTGTTAGATACGCAGTATTTT
TRBV11-2	.	TRBJ2-1	many	CASRLSRGDYNEQFF	TGTGCCAGCAGACTATCCCGGGGAGACTACAATGAGCAGTTCTTC
TRBV18	.	TRBJ1-1	many	CASSPRADMNTEAFF	TGTGCCAGCTCACCACGGGCAGACATGAACACTGAAGCTTTCTTT
TRBV11-2	.	TRBJ1-1	many	CASTANTEAFF	TGTGCCAGCACGGCCAACACTGAAGCTTTCTTT
TRBV5-1	.	TRBJ1-1	few	CASNRDGGSEAFF	TGCGCCAGCAATCGGGACGGGGGTTCTGAAGCTTTCTTT
TRBV11-2	.	TRBJ1-2	many	CASSLEGAGGYTF	TGTGCCAGCAGCTTAGAGGGGGCGGGTGGCTACACCTTC
TRBV20-1	.	TRBJ2-3	many	CSARGPGVRTDTQYF	TGCAGTGCTAGAGGACCGGGGGTCCGCACAGATACGCAGTATTTT
TRBV2	TRBD1	TRBJ2-5	many	CASSLGGQGEETQYF	TGTGCCAGCAGTCTTGGAGGACAGGGGGAAGAGACCCAGTACTTC
TRBV12-3/TRBV12-4	.	TRBJ1-6	.	CASTPRRFSPLHF	TGTGCCAGCACCCCTAGGCGGTTTTCACCCCTCCACTTT
TRBV3-1	.	TRBJ2-2	many	CASRGGQRELFF	TGTGCCAGCAGAGGTGGGCAACGGGAGCTGTTTTTT
TRBV20-1	.	TRBJ1-5	.	CSARIGNNQPQHF	TGCAGTGCTAGAATCGGAAACAATCAGCCCCAGCATTTT
TRBV27	TRBD1	TRBJ1-2	many	CASSLSRLPGGVGYTF	TGTGCCAGCAGTTTATCGCGGTTACCAGGGGGTGTTGGCTACACCTTC
TRBV20-1	.	TRBJ1-1	many	CSARDPTGMNTEAFF	TGCAGTGCTAGAGACCCGACAGGTATGAACACTGAAGCTTTCTTT
TRBV11-1	.	TRBJ2-5	many	CASSPGQLSAQETQYF	TGTGCCAGCAGCCCCGGACAGCTTTCAGCCCAAGAGACCCAGTACTTC
TRBV7-9	.	TRBJ1-1	.	CASSRGASNGGDAFF	TGTGCCAGCAGTCGGGGGGCGAGTAACGGGGGTGACGCTTTCTTT
TRBV12-3/TRBV12-4	.	TRBJ2-5	many	CASSPPLGVLKTQYF	TGTGCCAGCAGTCCCCCTCTAGGGGTTCTAAAGACCCAGTACTTC
TRBV28	TRBD1	TRBJ1-5	.	CASSFGGQGWQPQHF	TGTGCCAGCAGTTTCGGGGGACAGGGATGGCAGCCCCAGCATTTT
TRBV28	.	TRBJ2-3	many	CASSPPVGAPDTQYF	TGTGCCAGCAGCCCTCCGGTGGGAGCCCCAGATACGCAGTATTTT
TRBV18	.	TRBJ1-2	.	CASSPTLTGGSYGYTF	TGTGCCAGCTCACCGACGTTGACAGGAGGGTCCTATGGCTACACCTTC
TRBV5-5	.	TRBJ1-1	many	CASSQWEYGFTEAFF	TGTGCCAGCAGCCAGTGGGAATACGGGTTCACTGAAGCTTTCTTT
TRBV3-1	.	TRBJ1-5	.	CASSQDSGGFPNQPQHF	TGTGCCAGCAGCCAAGATTCGGGGGGCTTCCCCAATCAGCCCCAGCATTTT
TRBV20-1	.	TRBJ1-1	many	CSAGETGTLNTEAFF	TGCAGTGCTGGGGAAACAGGGACCTTGAACACTGAAGCTTTCTTT
TRBV28	TRBD2	TRBJ2-1	.	CASSPPGLAEPTGDEQFF	TGTGCCAGCAGCCCCCCGGGACTAGCGGAACCCACTGGGGATGAGCAGTTCTTC
TRBV24-1	TRBD1	TRBJ1-2	.	CATSDSSGGWYGYTF	TGTGCCACCAGTGATTCTTCAGGGGGTTGGTATGGCTACACCTTC
TRBV28	TRBD1	TRBJ1-2	few	CASSFWDRVGYGYTF	TGTGCCAGCAGTTTCTGGGACAGGGTGGGCTATGGCTACACCTTC
TRBV12-3/TRBV12-4	.	TRBJ1-5	many	CASSFAGNSNQPQHF	TGTGCCAGCAGTTTCGCGGGAAATAGCAATCAGCCCCAGCATTTT
TRBV10-3	.	TRBJ1-2	.	CAISELGELGYTF	TGTGCCATCAGTGAATTGGGAGAACTGGGCTACACCTTC
TRBV24-1	.	TRBJ1-2	many	CATSHKVYGYTF	TGTGCCACCTCACATAAGGTCTATGGCTACACCTTC
TRBV15	.	TRBJ1-5	.	CATSSRDQPQHF	TGTGCCACCAGCAGTCGGGATCAGCCCCAGCATTTT
TRBV27	.	TRBJ2-5	.	CASSFLSGAGETQYF	TGTGCCAGCAGTTTTTTGTCAGGGGCAGGAGAGACCCAGTACTTC
TRBV5-1	TRBD2	TRBJ2-1	.	CASGLAGSNEQFF	TGCGCCAGCGGACTAGCGGGATCCAATGAGCAGTTCTTC
TRBV3-1	.	TRBJ2-7	many	CASSRGLSSYEQYF	TGTGCCAGCAGCCGGGGACTCAGCTCCTACGAGCAGTACTTC
TRBV24-1	.	TRBJ1-5	few	CATSVTGYSNQPQHF	TGTGCCACCAGTGTGACCGGTTATAGCAATCAGCCCCAGCATTTT
TRBV16	TRBD1	TRBJ1-1	.	CASSQLGDRGSSEAFF	TGTGCCAGCAGCCAACTTGGGGACAGGGGATCCTCTGAAGCTTTCTTT
TRBV11-2	TRBD1	TRBJ2-2	many	CASSLSGGVNGELFF	TGTGCCAGCAGCTTATCAGGGGGCGTGAACGGGGAGCTGTTTTTT
TRBV19	TRBD1	TRBJ1-1	.	CASTGQGFTEAFF	TGTGCCAGTACCGGACAGGGGTTCACTGAAGCTTTCTTT
TRBV5-5	TRBD1	TRBJ2-1	few	CASSLVVQGDVNEQFF	TGTGCCAGCAGCTTGGTGGTACAGGGGGATGTAAATGAGCAGTTCTTC
TRBV7-8	.	TRBJ1-1	.	CASSLDGLRAFF	TGTGCCAGCAGCTTAGACGGCCTAAGAGCTTTCTTT
TRBV7-9	.	TRBJ2-7	few	CASSPVGVYEQYF	TGTGCCAGCAGCCCCGTTGGGGTCTACGAGCAGTACTTC
TRBV12-3/TRBV12-4	.	TRBJ1-1	.	CADGAGQAFF	TGTGCAGACGGGGCAGGACAAGCTTTCTTT
TRBV20-1	.	TRBJ2-7	many	CSAREQGNYEQYF	TGCAGTGCTAGAGAGCAGGGTAACTACGAGCAGTACTTC
TRBV10-1	.	TRBJ1-3	.	CATSQDSSGNTIYF	TGCGCCACTTCCCAAGACAGCTCTGGAAACACCATATATTTT
TRBV28	TRBD2	TRBJ2-1	many	CASRPGLGLASSEQFF	TGTGCCAGCAGGCCTGGCTTGGGACTAGCTTCAAGTGAGCAGTTCTTC
TRBV9	TRBD2	TRBJ2-3	.	CASSPRTSGVTDTQYF	TGTGCCAGCAGCCCACGGACTAGCGGGGTCACAGATACGCAGTATTTT
TRBV7-2	TRBD2	TRBJ2-3	.	CASSGQTGGGLAGFTDTQYF	TGTGCCAGCAGCGGACAAACCGGGGGGGGACTAGCGGGGTTCACAGATACGCAGTATTTT
TRBV7-2	.	TRBJ2-7	many	CASSLGGGGGSEQYF	TGTGCCAGCAGCTTAGGGGGCGGGGGCGGCTCCGAGCAGTACTTC
TRBV27	.	TRBJ1-4	.	CASSLGGGGEKLFF	TGTGCCAGCAGTTTGGGAGGGGGAGGTGAAAAACTGTTTTTT
TRBV28	.	TRBJ2-4	many	CASSLLSIRGAAKNIQYF	TGTGCCAGCAGTTTATTATCAATCCGGGGTGCAGCCAAAAACATTCAGTACTTC
TRBV9	TRBD1	TRBJ1-2	few	CASSPWTGGGYTF	TGTGCCAGCAGCCCCTGGACAGGGGGAGGCTACACCTTC